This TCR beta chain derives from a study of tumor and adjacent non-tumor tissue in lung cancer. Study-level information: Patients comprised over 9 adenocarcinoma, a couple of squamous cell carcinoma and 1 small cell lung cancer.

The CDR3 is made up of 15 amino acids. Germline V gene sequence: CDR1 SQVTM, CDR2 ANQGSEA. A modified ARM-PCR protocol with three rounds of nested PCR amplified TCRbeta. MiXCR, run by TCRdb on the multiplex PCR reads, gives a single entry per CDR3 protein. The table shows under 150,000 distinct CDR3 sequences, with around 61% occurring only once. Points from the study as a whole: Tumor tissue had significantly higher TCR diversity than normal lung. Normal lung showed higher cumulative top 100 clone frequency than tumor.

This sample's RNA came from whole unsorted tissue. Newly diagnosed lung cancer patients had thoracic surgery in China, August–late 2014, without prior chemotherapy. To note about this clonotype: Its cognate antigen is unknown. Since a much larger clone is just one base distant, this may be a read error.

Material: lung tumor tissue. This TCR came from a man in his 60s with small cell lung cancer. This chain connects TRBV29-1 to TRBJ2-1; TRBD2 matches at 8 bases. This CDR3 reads CSAEGRGGGGDEQFF. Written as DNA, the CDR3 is TGCAGCGCTGAAGGTCGGGGGGGCGGAGGGGATGAGCAGTTCTTC.